This T cell receptor beta chain was found in a study of cytomegalovirus exposure and HLA in healthy donors. As concerns this clone: Its antigen remains unidentified.

Study results and caveats: TCR sequences were mostly rare, though some public TCRs occurred in many donors.

Germline CDR1 MNHNS, CDR2 SASEGT. V trimming: 4 bases; J trimming: 4 bases; junction bases outside the gene matches: 10. The CDR3 loop spans 15 amino acids. The protocol was immunoSEQ multiplex PCR, while the TCRdb copy is restricted to in-frame clones and leaves out a portion. Among 220,000 or so clones listed, about nine tenths were seen once. The chain carries TRBV6-1 and TRBJ2-7; 7 nucleotides line up with TRBD1. The sequence derives from a woman aged 18-29 years in good health and CMV-seropositive. Specimen: PBMCs. CDR3 amino acids: CASSARDSHYYEQYF. In DNA, the CDR3 is TGTGCCAGCAGTGCCCGGGACAGCCATTATTACGAGCAGTACTTC.